Listed here are 13 T cell receptor beta chains from one sample, sequenced in a study of T cells in Graves' hyperthyroidism and ophthalmopathy. Amplification of TCR beta CDR3 regions was performed using RNA transcripts as template. Using the HTBI primer set, a first-round RT-PCR was run on the TCR CDR3. TCRdb reprocessed the multiplex PCR reads via MiXCR and lists one record per CDR3 protein. The data show about 740,000 distinct CDR3 sequences, with less than 15% seen just once and roughly 10% held by the top ten. The sequenced material came from blood. The receptors come from a woman aged 18 to 35 with Graves' hyperthyroidism.

This clonotype was detected many times. The V and J genes are TRBV27 and TRBJ2-3; D gene uncertain. Trimming pared 2 bases from V and 0 bases from J, leaving 12 bases between. The germline V gene encodes CDR1 MNHEY and CDR2 SMNVEV (reference sequence). The CDR3 spans 16 residues. CDR3 region: CASSLISSVSTDTQYF. The CDR3 bases are TGTGCCAGCAGTTTAATCTCTTCCGTGAGCACAGATACGCAGTATTTT.

J is TRBJ2-4 and V is TRBV10-1; D gene unclear. Germline-derived CDR1 and CDR2 are WNHNN and SYGVQD (reference sequence). The V and J ends lost 2 bases and 3 bases respectively, with 11 bases between them. This CDR3 comprises 15 residues. Here the CDR3 DNA reads TGCGCCAGCAGTGAGATACCTCTGGTCAAAAACATTCAGTACTTC. Residues: CASSEIPLVKNIQYF.

The chain carries TRBV18 and TRBJ2-7; D is perhaps TRBD1 (6 bases). Deletions cut 0 bases from V and 4 bases from J, with 13 bases between. CDR1 and CDR2 (germline): KGHSH, LQKENI. The CDR3 sequence is 15 residues long. CDR3 region: CASSPPIRGSYEQYF. The DNA of the CDR3 is TGTGCCAGCTCACCACCGATCAGGGGTTCGTACGAGCAGTACTTC.

The table lists this clonotype with many counts. The chain recombines TRBV20-1 with TRBJ1-5, with TRBD1 matching over 7 bases. Germline-derived CDR1 and CDR2 are DFQATT and SNEGSKA (reference sequence). This CDR3 is 16 amino acids long. The V segment lost 0 bases and the J segment 1 base; nucleotides outside the gene matches: 6. The CDR3 DNA reads TGCAGTGCTAGAGATTTTTGGGACAGAAGCAATCAGCCCCAGCATTTT. It yields the protein CSARDFWDRSNQPQHF.

The gene calls are TRBV19 and TRBJ1-4; D gene unclear. V was pared by 7 bases and J by 3 bases, with 12 bases between. The CDR3 runs to 14 residues. Germline V lookup: CDR1 LNHDA, CDR2 SQIVND (reference sequence). The CDR3 region is CASNFGGANEKLFF. Written as DNA, the CDR3 is TGTGCCAGTAATTTTGGAGGTGCTAATGAAAAACTGTTTTTT.

This clonotype was detected ten times or more. V and J are TRBV2 and TRBJ1-6; 7 bases line up with TRBD1. Germline CDR1 is SNHLY and CDR2 is FYNNEI. Trimming cost V 4 bases and J 5 bases; bases outside gene matches: 8. There are 16 residues in the CDR3. The CDR3 DNA reads as TGTGCCAGCAGTGTAAACCGGGACAGCAATAATTCACCCCTCCACTTT. Translated: CASSVNRDSNNSPLHF.

This clonotype was seen more than once but under ten times. The gene calls are TRBV7-9 and TRBJ2-3, with D possibly being TRBD2 (6 bases). The ends were cut back, 4 bases at V and 8 bases at J, with 16 bases in the middle. Per germline, CDR1 SEHNR and CDR2 FQNEAQ (reference sequence). The CDR3 contains 14 residues. This chain's CDR3 is CASSWDRDSLTQYF. The CDR3 DNA reads as TGTGCCAGCAGCTGGGACCGGGACTCGCTTACGCAGTATTTT.

The table lists this clonotype with many counts. V gene TRBV28 combines with J gene TRBJ2-7; D is ambiguous. V dropped 4 bases and J dropped 2 bases, with 9 bases sitting between them. CDR3 size: 13 residues. CDR1 and CDR2 (germline): MDHEN, SYDVKM. CDR3 residues: CASSSNGPYEQYF. The CDR3 coding sequence is TGTGCCAGCAGTTCAAACGGTCCCTACGAGCAGTACTTC.

This clonotype has at least ten counts. The genes are TRBV11-2 and TRBJ2-1; the match to TRBD1 covers 8 bases. CDR1 and CDR2 (germline): SGHAT, FQNNGV. The CDR3 consists of 15 residues. V gave up 4 bases and J gave up 5 bases; unmatched junction bases: 7. CDR3 in DNA: TGTGCCAGCAGCTCCTTCGGGACAGGCAACAATGAGCAGTTCTTC. Residues: CASSSFGTGNNEQFF. Full variable domain (outside the CDR3, taken from reference TRBV11-2 and TRBJ2-1): EAGVAQSPRYKIIEKRQSVAFWCNPISGHATLYWYQQILGQGPKLLIQFQNNGVVDDSQLPKDRFSAERLKGVDSTLKIQPAKLEDSAVYLCASSSFGTGNNEQFFGPGTRLTVL.

This clonotype was counted a few times. The chain combines TRBV28 with TRBJ2-1; perhaps TRBD2 as D (6 bases). The CDR3 runs to 11 residues. Between the trimmed V and J ends, which lost 7 bases and 15 bases, there was a span of 16 bases. CDR1 is MDHEN and CDR2 is SYDVKM in the germline V gene. Here the CDR3 DNA reads TGTGCCAGCACCCGGGACTCTACTCGGTTCTTC. Amino acid sequence: CASTRDSTRFF.

There are many counts of this clonotype. This rearrangement joins TRBV7-7 to TRBJ2-1; the match to TRBD1 covers 9 bases. The CDR3 runs to 16 residues. The germline gives CDR1 SSHAT, CDR2 FNYEAQ (reference sequence). J lost 2 bases, V lost 0 bases, and 2 bases had no gene match. This CDR3 reads CASSLATGGAYNEQFF. The CDR3 region has the DNA TGTGCCAGCAGCTTAGCGACAGGGGGAGCCTACAATGAGCAGTTCTTC. Supplemented by reference TRBV7-7 and TRBJ2-1, the full variable domain reads GAGVSQSPRYKVTKRGQDVTLRCDPISSHATLYWYQQALGQGPEFLTYFNYEAQPDKSGLPSDRFSAERPEGSISTLTIQRTEQRDSAMYRCASSLATGGAYNEQFFGPGTRLTVL.

This clonotype was found a few times. V is TRBV19 and J is TRBJ2-7; 8 nucleotides align to TRBD1. J gave up 2 bases and V 5 bases, and 14 bases lay outside the gene matches. Germline V gene lookup returns CDR1 LNHDA and CDR2 SQIVND (reference sequence). The CDR3 totals 17 residues. CDR3: CASSLAHGRGPPYEQYF. The CDR3 coding sequence is TGTGCCAGTAGTTTGGCCCATGGCAGGGGGCCTCCCTACGAGCAGTACTTC. The variable domain in full, completed from reference TRBV19 and TRBJ2-7, reads DGGITQSPKYLFRKEGQNVTLSCEQNLNHDAMYWYRQDPGQGLRLIYYSQIVNDFQKGDIAEGYSVSREKKESFPLTVTSAQKNPTAFYLCASSLAHGRGPPYEQYFGPGTRLTVT.

The rearrangement uses TRBV19 and TRBJ2-7; 8 nucleotides line up with TRBD1. Per the germline V gene, CDR1 is LNHDA and CDR2 is SQIVND (reference sequence). The CDR3 is 14 residues long. V trimming: 5 bases; J trimming: 2 bases; junction bases outside the gene matches: 5. CDR3 sequence (DNA): TGTGCCAGTAGTCGGGACAGGCCCCCCTACGAGCAGTACTTC. Its translation: CASSRDRPPYEQYF.